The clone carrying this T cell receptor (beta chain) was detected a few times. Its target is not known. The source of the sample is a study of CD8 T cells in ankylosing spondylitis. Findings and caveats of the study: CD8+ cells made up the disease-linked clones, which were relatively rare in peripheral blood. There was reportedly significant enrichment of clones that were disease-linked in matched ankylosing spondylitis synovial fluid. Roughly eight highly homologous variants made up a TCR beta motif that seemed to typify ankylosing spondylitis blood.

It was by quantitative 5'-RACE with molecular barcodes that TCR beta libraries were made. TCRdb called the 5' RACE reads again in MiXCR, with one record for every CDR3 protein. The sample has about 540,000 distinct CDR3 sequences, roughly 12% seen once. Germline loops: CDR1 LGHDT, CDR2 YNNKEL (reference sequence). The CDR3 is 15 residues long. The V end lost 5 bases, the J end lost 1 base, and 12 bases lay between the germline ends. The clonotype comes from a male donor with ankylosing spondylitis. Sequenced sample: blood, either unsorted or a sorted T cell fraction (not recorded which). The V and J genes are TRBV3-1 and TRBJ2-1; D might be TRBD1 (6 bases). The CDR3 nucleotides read TGTGCCAGCAGCTTACCGGACAGTTCCTACAATGAGCAGTTCTTC. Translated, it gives CASSLPDSSYNEQFF.